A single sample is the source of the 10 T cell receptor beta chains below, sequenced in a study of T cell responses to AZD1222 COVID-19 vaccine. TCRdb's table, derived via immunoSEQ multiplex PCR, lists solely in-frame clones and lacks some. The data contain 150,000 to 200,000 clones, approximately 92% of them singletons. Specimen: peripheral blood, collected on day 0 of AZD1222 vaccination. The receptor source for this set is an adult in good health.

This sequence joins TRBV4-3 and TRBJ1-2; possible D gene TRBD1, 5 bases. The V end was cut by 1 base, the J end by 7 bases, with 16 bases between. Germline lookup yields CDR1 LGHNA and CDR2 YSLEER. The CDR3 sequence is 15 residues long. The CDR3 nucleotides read TGCGCCAGCAGCCAAGGGGGCAGCAGGGAAGCTGGCTACACCTTC. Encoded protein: CASSQGGSREAGYTF.

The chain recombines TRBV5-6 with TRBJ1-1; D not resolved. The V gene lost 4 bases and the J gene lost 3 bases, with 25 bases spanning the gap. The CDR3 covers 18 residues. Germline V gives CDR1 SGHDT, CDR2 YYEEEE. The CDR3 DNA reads TGTGCCAGCAGCGTAGAAACGCCTTTTCGGGGTCGCGACACTGAAGCTTTCTTT. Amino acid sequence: CASSVETPFRGRDTEAFF. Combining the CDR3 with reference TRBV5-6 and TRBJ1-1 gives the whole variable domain DAGVTQSPTHLIKTRGQQVTLRCSPKSGHDTVSWYQQALGQGPQFIFQYYEEEERQRGNFPDRFSGHQFPNYSSELNVNALLLGDSALYLCASSVETPFRGRDTEAFFGQGTRLTVV.

CDR3 DNA sequence: TGTGCCAGTCGCCCCGAGGGTCGCCCCGGGAACACCATATATTTT. Residues: CASRPEGRPGNTIYF. The chain is built from TRBV27 and TRBJ1-3; D remains ambiguous. The V end lost 9 bases, the J end lost 7 bases, and 22 bases lay between the germline ends. The germline gives CDR1 MNHEY, CDR2 SMNVEV (reference sequence). The CDR3 covers 15 residues.

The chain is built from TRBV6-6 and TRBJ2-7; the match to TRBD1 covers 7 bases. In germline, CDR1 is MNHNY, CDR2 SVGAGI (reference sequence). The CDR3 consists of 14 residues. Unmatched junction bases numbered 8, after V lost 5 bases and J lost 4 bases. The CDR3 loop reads CASSPGQLIYEQYV. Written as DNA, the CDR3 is TGTGCCAGCAGTCCGGGACAGCTTATTTACGAGCAGTACGTC.

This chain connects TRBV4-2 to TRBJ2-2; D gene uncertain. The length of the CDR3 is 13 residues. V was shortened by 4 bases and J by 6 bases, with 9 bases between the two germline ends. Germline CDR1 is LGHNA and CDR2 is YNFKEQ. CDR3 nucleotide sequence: TGTGCCAGCAGCCTCCTAGGCTCCGGGGAGCTGTTTTTT. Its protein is CASSLLGSGELFF.

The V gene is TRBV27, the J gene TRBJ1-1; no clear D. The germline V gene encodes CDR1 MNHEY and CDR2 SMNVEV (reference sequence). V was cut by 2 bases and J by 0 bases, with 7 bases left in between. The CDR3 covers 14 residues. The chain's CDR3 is CASSLGRMNTEAFF. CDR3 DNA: TGTGCCAGCAGTTTAGGACGGATGAACACTGAAGCTTTCTTT.

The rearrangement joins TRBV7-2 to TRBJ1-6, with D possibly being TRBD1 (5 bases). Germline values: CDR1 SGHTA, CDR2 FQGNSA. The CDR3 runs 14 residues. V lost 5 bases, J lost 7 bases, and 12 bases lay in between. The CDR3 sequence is CASSDRQSNSPLHF. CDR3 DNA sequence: TGTGCCAGCAGCGATCGACAGAGCAATTCACCCCTCCACTTT.

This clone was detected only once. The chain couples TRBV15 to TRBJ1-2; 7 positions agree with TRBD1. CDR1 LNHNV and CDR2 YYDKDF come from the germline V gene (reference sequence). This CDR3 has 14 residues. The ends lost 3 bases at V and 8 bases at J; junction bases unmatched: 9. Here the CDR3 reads CATSSTGVLEGYTF. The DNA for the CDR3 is TGTGCCACCAGCAGCACAGGGGTTTTGGAGGGCTACACCTTC.

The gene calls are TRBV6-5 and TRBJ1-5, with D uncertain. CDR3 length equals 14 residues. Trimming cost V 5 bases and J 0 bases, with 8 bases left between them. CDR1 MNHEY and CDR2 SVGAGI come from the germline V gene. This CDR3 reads CASSRADSNQPQHF. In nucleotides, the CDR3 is TGTGCCAGCAGTCGGGCGGATAGCAATCAGCCCCAGCATTTT.

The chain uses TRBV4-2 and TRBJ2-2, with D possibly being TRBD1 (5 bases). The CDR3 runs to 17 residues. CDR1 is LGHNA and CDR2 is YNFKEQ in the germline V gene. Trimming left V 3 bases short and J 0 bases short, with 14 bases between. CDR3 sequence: CASSQATGASNTGELFF. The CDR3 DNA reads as TGTGCCAGCAGCCAGGCGACTGGGGCCTCGAACACCGGGGAGCTGTTTTTT.